The entry that follows covers one T cell receptor beta chain sequence. Germline V CDR1 and CDR2: ENHRY, SYGVKD. V gave up 3 bases and J gave up 2 bases, with 8 bases separating them. CDR3 length: 13 amino acids. This entry belongs to a study of blood T cell repertoires in COVID-19. Study at large: Samples taken during acute and convalescent COVID-19 were collected in the United States, Italy and Spain. Nucleic acid was either cDNA or gDNA, and it came from T cells, B-cell-depleted T cells, or PBMCs.

Per the original methods: The assay estimated nucleated cells by amplifying reference gene primers. This table comes from immunoSEQ multiplex PCR, and its TCRdb copy is limited to in-frame clones, with some not included. Clone size and V and J calls were adopted from that table, with D and trimming inferred from the DNA. This repertoire shows 250,000 to 300,000 clones, approximately 86% found once; its top ten account for over 1.5%. This chain joins TRBV10-3 and TRBJ2-7; no firm D call. The source is a man between 25 and 39 years old with active or convalescent COVID-19. Sequenced input: peripheral blood. CDR3 DNA: TGTGCCATCAGTGACCGAGGAGCCTACGAGCAGTACTTC. Residues: CAISDRGAYEQYF.